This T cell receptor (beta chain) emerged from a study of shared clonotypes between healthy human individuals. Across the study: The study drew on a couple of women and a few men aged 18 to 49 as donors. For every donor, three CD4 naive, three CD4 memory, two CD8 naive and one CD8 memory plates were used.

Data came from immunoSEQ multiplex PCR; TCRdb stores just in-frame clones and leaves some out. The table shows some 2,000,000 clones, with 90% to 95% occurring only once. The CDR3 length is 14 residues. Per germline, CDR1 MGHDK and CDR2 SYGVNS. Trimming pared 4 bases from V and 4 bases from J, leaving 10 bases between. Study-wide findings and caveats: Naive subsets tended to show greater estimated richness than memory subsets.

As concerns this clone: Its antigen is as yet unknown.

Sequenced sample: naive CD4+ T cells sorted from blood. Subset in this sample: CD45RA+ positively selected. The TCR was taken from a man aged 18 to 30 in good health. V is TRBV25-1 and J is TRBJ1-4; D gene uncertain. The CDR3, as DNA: TGTGCCAGCAGTGCAGTCCGGGGTAATGAAAAACTGTTTTTT. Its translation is CASSAVRGNEKLFF.